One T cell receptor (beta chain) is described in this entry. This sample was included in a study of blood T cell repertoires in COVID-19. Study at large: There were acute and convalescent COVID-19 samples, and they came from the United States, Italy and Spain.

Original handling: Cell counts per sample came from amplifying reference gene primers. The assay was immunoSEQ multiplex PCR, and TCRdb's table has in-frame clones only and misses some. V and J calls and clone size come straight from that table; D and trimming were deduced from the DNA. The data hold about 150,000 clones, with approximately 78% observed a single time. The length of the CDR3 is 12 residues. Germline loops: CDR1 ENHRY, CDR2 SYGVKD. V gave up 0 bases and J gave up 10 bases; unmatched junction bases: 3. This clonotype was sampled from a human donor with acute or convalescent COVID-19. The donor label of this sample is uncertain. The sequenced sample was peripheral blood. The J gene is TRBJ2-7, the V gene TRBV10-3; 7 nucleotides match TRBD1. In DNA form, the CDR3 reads TGTGCCATCAGTGAGTCGAGACAGGGACAGTACTTC. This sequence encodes CAISESRQGQYF.